The 11 T cell receptor beta chains in this list originate from one sample, sequenced in a study of sequential checkpoint blockade in melanoma. TCRdb's copy holds only in-frame clones and misses some; the assay was immunoSEQ multiplex PCR. Of about 28,000 clones listed, 70% to 90% were seen once; the top ten hold roughly 15%. Sample treatment: randomized to nivolumab then ipilimumab (arm A) or the reverse (arm B). Sample: CD8+ T cells sorted from blood (inferred from file names), taken from a patient given nivolumab and ipilimumab in sequence. These receptors originate from a human donor with melanoma.

The chain carries TRBV27 and TRBJ2-7; TRBD2 agrees at 8 bases. CDR3 size: 13 residues. The V and J ends lost 3 bases and 7 bases, in that order; junction bases with no gene match: 5. CDR1 MNHEY and CDR2 SMNVEV come from the germline V gene (reference sequence). The CDR3 DNA reads TGTGCCAGCAGTTTCGGACTAGCTAGTGAGCAGTACTTC. It yields the protein CASSFGLASEQYF.

The V call is TRBV4-1, the J call TRBJ2-7; 9 bases map to TRBD2. The ends lost 0 bases at V and 3 bases at J; junction bases unmatched: 6. There are 16 residues in the CDR3. Germline CDR1 reads MGHRA; CDR2 reads YSYEKL. CDR3 in DNA: TGCGCCAGCAGCCAAGATGTTAGCGGGAGCTACTACGAGCAGTACTTC. It translates to CASSQDVSGSYYEQYF.

The rearrangement uses TRBV27 and TRBJ2-1; 14 nucleotides line up with TRBD2. CDR3 length equals 16 residues. Trimming at V came to 5 bases and at J to 9 bases, leaving 9 bases not matched to a gene. CDR1 and CDR2 from the germline V gene are MNHEY and SMNVEV (reference sequence). The CDR3 nucleotides are TGTGCCAGCAGTCTGGAGCCGGGACTAGCGGGAGTTGAGCAGTTCTTC. This gives the protein CASSLEPGLAGVEQFF.

The V and J genes are TRBV4-3 and TRBJ2-1; 8 bases are a match to TRBD2. The CDR3 is 18 residues long. CDR1 and CDR2 (germline): LGHNA, YSLEER. After removal of 0 bases from V and 8 bases from J, the junction contained 15 bases not matched to a gene. CDR3 sequence: CASSQDRASGWGVDEQFF. The CDR3 bases are TGCGCCAGCAGCCAAGATCGGGCTAGCGGGTGGGGGGTGGATGAGCAGTTCTTC.

V is TRBV10-3 and J is TRBJ2-3; D ambiguous. The ends were cut back, 6 bases at V and 3 bases at J, with 4 bases in the middle. The CDR3 is 11 amino acids. The V gene's germline CDR1 is ENHRY and CDR2 SYGVKD. The CDR3 region has the DNA TGTGCCATCAGCTCGACAGATACGCAGTATTTT. Protein sequence: CAISSTDTQYF.

The chain employs TRBV28 and TRBJ1-2, with unresolved D. Trimming removed 5 bases at V and 4 bases at J, with 14 bases between. This CDR3 is 14 amino acids long. CDR1 is MDHEN, CDR2 SYDVKM, per germline. DNA of the CDR3: TGTGCCAGCAGTCCTCGGGTCCTCAGCTATGGCTACACCTTC. Translated: CASSPRVLSYGYTF.

The rearrangement uses TRBV29-1 and TRBJ2-7; possibly TRBD1 for D (6 bases). Trimming took 4 bases from V and 3 from J, leaving 13 bases between them. This CDR3 is built from 13 residues. Germline lookup yields CDR1 SQVTM and CDR2 ANQGSEA. CDR3 loop: CSVGPGVGYEQYF. The CDR3 bases are TGCAGCGTTGGCCCAGGGGTAGGCTACGAGCAGTACTTC.

The count of this clone is one. The gene calls are TRBV28 and TRBJ1-5; 11 bases are shared with TRBD1. CDR3 size: 15 residues. Per germline, CDR1 MDHEN and CDR2 SYDVKM. V lost 6 bases and J lost 7; bases outside the gene matches: 8. The CDR3 here is CASSNLGTGGQPQHF. The CDR3 coding sequence is TGTGCCAGCAGCAACCTCGGGACAGGGGGACAGCCCCAGCATTTT.

In its sample, this clone is medium-sized (0.01 to 0.1%). The chain recombines TRBV28 with TRBJ2-3, with D possibly matching TRBD1 (6 bases). Germline CDR1 is MDHEN and CDR2 is SYDVKM. V shed 7 bases and J shed 1 base, with 15 bases lying between them. The CDR3 runs to 15 residues. This chain's CDR3 is CASTVGGGGTDTQYF. The CDR3 DNA reads as TGTGCCAGCACCGTAGGTGGGGGCGGCACAGATACGCAGTATTTT.

The chain carries TRBV6-4 and TRBJ2-2; 14 bases are a match to TRBD2. The CDR3 sequence is 15 residues long. Germline loops: CDR1 MRHNA, CDR2 SNTAGT. With 3 bases clipped from V and 6 bases from J, the junction kept 0 bases outside the gene matches. The CDR3 DNA is TGTGCCAGCAGTGAGGGACTAGCGGGAGCCGGGGAGCTGTTTTTT. This gives the protein CASSEGLAGAGELFF.

CDR3 DNA sequence: TGTGCCAGCAGTGAAGGGGCAGGGGAACGATACGAGCAGTACGTC. Translation: CASSEGAGERYEQYV. The chain couples TRBV6-1 to TRBJ2-7, with D maybe TRBD1 (6 bases). The germline gives CDR1 MNHNS, CDR2 SASEGT. Between the trimmed V and J ends, which lost 1 base and 4 bases, there was a span of 14 bases. The CDR3 extends over 15 amino acids.